This is a list of T cell receptor beta chains from one sample in a study of T cells in Graves' hyperthyroidism and ophthalmopathy. TCRdb reprocessed the multiplex PCR reads via MiXCR and lists one record per CDR3 protein. The table shows 360,000 or so distinct CDR3 sequences, with over 12% occurring only once. Sequences were obtained from blood. These receptors came from a woman in her sixties with Graves' ophthalmopathy. Each CDR3 is given with its conserved first and last residue. Expanded clones get a size class; other rows say once, few or many, or leave the size out.

>few|TRBV6-1
CASSAPVGLNTEAFF
>many|TRBV11-1
CASSLEFGSQETQYF
>-|TRBV7-3
CASSERLAGGAGANVLTF
>many|TRBV20-1
CSARGQETQYF
>few|TRBV4-1
CASSHRQGAGYEQYF
>many|TRBV28
CASSKVPNQPQHF
>many|TRBV6-2/TRBV6-3
CASVRSGTMNTGELFF
>many|TRBV12-3/TRBV12-4
CASSGLTDTQYF
>-|TRBV19
CASTRDRWGEQFF
>few|TRBV5-6
CASSRGGGRTEAFF
>-|TRBV24-1
CATAGGGYNEQFF
>many|TRBV7-9
CASSYGLAGRRGETQYF
>many|TRBV28
CASSLSRQGAGGYTF
>many|TRBV20-1
CSARLPTGRETQYF
>many|TRBV10-1
CASSELGGGSTYNEQFF
>-|TRBV24-1
CATSDLSQGASGELFF
>few|TRBV4-1
CASSPSVGTNTEAFF
>few|TRBV2
CASRETSGRYNEQFF
>-|TRBV24-1
CATRGAGNEQFF
>many|TRBV28
CASTPVRGGNEQYF
>-|TRBV7-2
CASSLSSRNKETQYF
>many|TRBV11-2
CASSLGRLAGVYTGELFF
>many|TRBV5-1
CASSPGLAGSWNEQFF
>few|TRBV3-1
CASSQDLAARGNTIYF
>-|TRBV9
CASSASGNGDTQYF
>many|TRBV28
CASSRTSGSMVKNIQYF
>few|TRBV12-3/TRBV12-4
CASSFTGGEQYF
>many|TRBV3-1
CASSQAGVGYTF
>many|TRBV28
CATSTSGEKPQHF
>many|TRBV28
CASSFGGTGNEQFF
>few|TRBV5-8
CASSPKQGSNALVGYTF
>many|TRBV19
CASSKDSGRWNEQYF
>few|TRBV11-3
CASSLSGAVLRNGYTF
>-|TRBV4-1
CASSSGTGGAGGKDFTEAFF
>many|TRBV2
CASMRAGADNEQFF
>-|TRBV19
CASSRGDHSSGTEAFF
>many|TRBV20-1
CSAGSGGRSYNEQFF
>many|TRBV2
CASSESGFNF
>few|TRBV12-3/TRBV12-4
CASRAGTSNTGELFF
>few|TRBV12-5
CASGFGGAHSYEQYF
>many|TRBV6-1
CASSAGDQPQHF
>few|TRBV7-9
CASTDDDRPQETQYF
>few|TRBV3-1
CASSHLSGSGYEQCF
>few|TRBV12-3/TRBV12-4
CASSYSGQNHSPLHF
>few|TRBV5-1
CASSTTGPKDEQYF
>many|TRBV7-2
CASSSGLAYAETQYF
>many|TRBV2
CASSEALGLNTEAFF
>-|TRBV7-3
CASSPILNGELFF
>few|TRBV29-1
CSASEHAGANVLTF
>few|TRBV19
CASGGSRETQYF
>few|TRBV7-3
CASSLSPTRTSGSTGELFF
>-|TRBV6-1
CASSSSGRAQFGGEQYF
>many|TRBV29-1
CSVTAGQGTYNEQFF
>few|TRBV7-9
CASSSRDRDYGYTF
>many|TRBV2
CASTGTSGPHRDTQYF